This T cell receptor beta chain was documented in a study of blood T cell repertoires in COVID-19. This clone turned up a few times. Trimming cost V 5 bases and J 4 bases, with 15 bases left between them. The germline gives CDR1 MDHEN, CDR2 SYDVKM. CDR3 length: 16 amino acids. Profiling relied on immunoSEQ multiplex PCR, and the TCRdb table lists in-frame clones only, not all of them. The sample has a few hundred thousand clones; about nine tenths are singletons. Material for sequencing was peripheral blood. The clonotype was recovered from a man aged 45-65 years with active or convalescent COVID-19. The gene calls are TRBV28 and TRBJ1-6; a possible D gene is TRBD1 (6 bases). In DNA form, the CDR3 reads TGTGCCAGCAGTCCTAACAGGGCAGGGTATAATTCACCCCTCCACTTT. As protein: CASSPNRAGYNSPLHF.